This TCR beta chain emerged from a study of cytomegalovirus exposure and HLA in healthy donors. The PCR ran on 60 Vbeta and 13 Jbeta primers. Profiled with immunoSEQ multiplex PCR; TCRdb holds only in-frame clones, not every one. This sample's table has some 46,000 clones. Losses at the gene ends were 4 bases for V and 0 bases for J; bases not matched to a gene: 5. The CDR3 consists of 16 residues. Germline V gene sequence: CDR1 MNHEY, CDR2 SMNVEV (reference sequence). Sequences were obtained from PBMCs. This chain uses TRBV27 with TRBJ2-3, with 9 bases identical to TRBD2. The TCR comes from a woman aged 30 to 39 in good health and CMV-seronegative. The CDR3: CASSWASGTSTDTQYF. As DNA, the CDR3 is TGTGCCAGCAGTTGGGCTAGCGGGACTAGCACAGATACGCAGTATTTT.